This T cell receptor beta chain was sequenced during a study of shared clonotypes between healthy human individuals. Broader study findings: Clonotypes which were not shared had lower generation probabilities than clonotypes that all four donors shared. Naive CD4 clonotype sharing across several donors was approximately 5.2%.

Profiling relied on immunoSEQ multiplex PCR, and the TCRdb table lists in-frame clones only, not all of them. The table lists millions of clones, about 95% of them singletons. Naive CD8 cells lacked CD45RO, underwent positive selection for CCR7 and left out terminally differentiated effector memory CD45RA+ cells. As to this clone: Its antigen is not identified. This sample also contains other DNA sequences that code for the same CDR3.

The junction had 1 base not matched to a gene; V was cut back by 1 base and J by 4 bases. Per the germline V gene, CDR1 is MNHEY and CDR2 is SVGAGI. The CDR3 contains 14 residues. This chain links TRBV6-5 with TRBJ1-2; 9 nucleotides match TRBD1. This TCR came from a man between 18 and 35 years old in good health. Sequencing was done on a sample of naive CD8+ T cells sorted from blood. CDR3 sequence: CASSYLDRGYGYTF. The CDR3 nucleotides read TGTGCCAGCAGTTACTTGGACAGGGGCTATGGCTACACCTTC.